The clone carrying this TCR beta chain has just a few counts. The sample has other DNA sequences that encode this CDR3 too. The CDR3 runs 13 residues. Germline V gives CDR1 MNHEY, CDR2 SVGAGI. The J segment lost 5 bases and the V segment lost 5 bases, leaving 1 base of the junction unmatched. This record belongs to a study of cytomegalovirus exposure and HLA in healthy donors. 60 Vbeta and 13 Jbeta primers were used in PCR. Profiling relied on immunoSEQ multiplex PCR, and the TCRdb table lists in-frame clones only, not all of them. The data hold some 180,000 clones, with roughly four fifths observed a single time.

Sequenced material: PBMCs. This clonotype was sampled from a male donor in good health and CMV-seronegative. The chain employs TRBV6-5 and TRBJ1-5; 9 bases match TRBD1. The CDR3 reads CASSRQGDQPQHF. The CDR3 region has the DNA TGTGCCAGCAGTAGACAGGGGGATCAGCCCCAGCATTTT.